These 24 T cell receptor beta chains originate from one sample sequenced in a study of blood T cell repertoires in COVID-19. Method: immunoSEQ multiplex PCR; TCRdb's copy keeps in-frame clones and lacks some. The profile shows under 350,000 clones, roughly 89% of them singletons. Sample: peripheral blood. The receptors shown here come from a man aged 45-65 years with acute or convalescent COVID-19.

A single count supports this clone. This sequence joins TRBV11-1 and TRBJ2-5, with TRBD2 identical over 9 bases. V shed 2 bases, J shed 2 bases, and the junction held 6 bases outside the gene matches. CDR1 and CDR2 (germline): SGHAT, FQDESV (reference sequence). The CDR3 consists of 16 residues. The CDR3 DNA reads TGTGCCAGCAGCTTAAATGTAGCGGGGGAACAAGAGACCCAGTACTTC. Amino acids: CASSLNVAGEQETQYF.

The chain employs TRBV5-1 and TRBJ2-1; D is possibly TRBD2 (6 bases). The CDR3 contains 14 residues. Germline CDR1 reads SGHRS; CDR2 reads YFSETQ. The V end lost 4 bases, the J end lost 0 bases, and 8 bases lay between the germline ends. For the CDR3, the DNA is TGCGCCAGCAGCGTCGGGGGCTCCTACAATGAGCAGTTCTTC. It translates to CASSVGGSYNEQFF.

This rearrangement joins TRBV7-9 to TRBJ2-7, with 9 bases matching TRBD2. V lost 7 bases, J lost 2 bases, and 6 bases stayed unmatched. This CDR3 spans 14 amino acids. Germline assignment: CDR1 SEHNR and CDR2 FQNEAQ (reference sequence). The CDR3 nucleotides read TGTGCCAGCAAGCAGGCGGGGGGGCCCTACGAGCAGTACTTC. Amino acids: CASKQAGGPYEQYF.

The CDR3 DNA is TGTGCCAGTGGGGTCGGGGGCGAGCAGTACTTC. Protein: CASGVGGEQYF. The chain joins TRBV19 to TRBJ2-7, with D possibly TRBD2 on 6 matching bases. Between the trimmed V and J ends, which lost 8 bases and 6 bases, there was a span of 11 bases. The germline V gene has CDR1 LNHDA and CDR2 SQIVND (reference sequence). CDR3 length: 11 amino acids.

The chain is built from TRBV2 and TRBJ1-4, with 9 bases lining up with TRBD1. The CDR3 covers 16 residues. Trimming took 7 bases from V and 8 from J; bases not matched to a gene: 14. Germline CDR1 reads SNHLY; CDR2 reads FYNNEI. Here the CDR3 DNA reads TGTGCCAGCATAGGTGCACAGGGGGCGCGGTGGGAAAAACTGTTTTTT. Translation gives CASIGAQGARWEKLFF.

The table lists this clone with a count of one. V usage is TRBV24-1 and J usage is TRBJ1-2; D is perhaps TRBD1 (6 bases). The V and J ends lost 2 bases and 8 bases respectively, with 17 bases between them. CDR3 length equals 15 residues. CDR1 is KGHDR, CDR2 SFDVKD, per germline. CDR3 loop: CATSDSSNRALGYTF. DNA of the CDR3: TGTGCCACCAGTGATTCGTCTAACAGGGCTCTCGGCTACACCTTC.

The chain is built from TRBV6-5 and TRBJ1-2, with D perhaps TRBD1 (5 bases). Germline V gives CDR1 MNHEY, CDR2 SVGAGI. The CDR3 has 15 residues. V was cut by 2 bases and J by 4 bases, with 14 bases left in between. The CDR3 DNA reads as TGTGCCAGCAGTTACCTCGGGGGAGCAATCTATGGCTACACCTTC. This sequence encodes CASSYLGGAIYGYTF.

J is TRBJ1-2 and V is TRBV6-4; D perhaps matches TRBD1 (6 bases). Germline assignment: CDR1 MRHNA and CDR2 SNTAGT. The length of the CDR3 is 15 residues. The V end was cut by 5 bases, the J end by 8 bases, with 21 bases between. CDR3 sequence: CASSYTGTSIGGYTF. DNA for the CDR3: TGTGCCAGCAGTTATACCGGGACATCGATCGGGGGCTACACCTTC.

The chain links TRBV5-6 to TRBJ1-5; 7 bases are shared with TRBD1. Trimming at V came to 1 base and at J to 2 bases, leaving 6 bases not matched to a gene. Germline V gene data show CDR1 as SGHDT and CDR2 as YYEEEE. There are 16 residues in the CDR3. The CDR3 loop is CASSLTGAGGNQPQHF. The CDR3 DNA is TGTGCCAGCAGCTTGACAGGGGCCGGTGGCAATCAGCCCCAGCATTTT.

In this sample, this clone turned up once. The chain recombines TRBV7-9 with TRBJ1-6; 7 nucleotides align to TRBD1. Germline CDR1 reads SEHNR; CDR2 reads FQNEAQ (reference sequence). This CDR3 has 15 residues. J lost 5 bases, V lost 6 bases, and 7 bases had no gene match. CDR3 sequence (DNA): TGTGCCAGCAGGCTAGGGACAGACCATAATTCACCCCTCCACTTT. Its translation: CASRLGTDHNSPLHF.

CDR3 coding DNA: TGCAGCGTTGATCTGGGGCTTGGGCAAGAGACCCAGTACTTC. As protein: CSVDLGLGQETQYF. V gene TRBV29-1 combines with J gene TRBJ2-5, with D maybe TRBD1 (5 bases). Trimming left V 3 bases short and J 2 bases short, with 13 bases between. Germline CDR1 reads SQVTM; CDR2 reads ANQGSEA. The length of the CDR3 is 14 residues.

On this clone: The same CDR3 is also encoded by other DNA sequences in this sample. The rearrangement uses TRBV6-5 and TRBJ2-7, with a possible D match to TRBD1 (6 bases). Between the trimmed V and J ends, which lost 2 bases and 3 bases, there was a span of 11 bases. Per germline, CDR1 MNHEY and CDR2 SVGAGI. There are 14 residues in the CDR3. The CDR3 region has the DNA TGTGCCAGCAGTTACGGAGGACAGTTCTACGAGCAGTACTTC. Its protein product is CASSYGGQFYEQYF.

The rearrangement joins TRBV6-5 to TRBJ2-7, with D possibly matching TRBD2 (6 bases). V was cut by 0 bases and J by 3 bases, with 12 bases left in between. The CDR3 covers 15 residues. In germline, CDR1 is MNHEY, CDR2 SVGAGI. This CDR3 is CASSYSFREDYEQYF. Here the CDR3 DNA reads TGTGCCAGCAGTTACTCCTTTAGGGAGGACTACGAGCAGTACTTC.

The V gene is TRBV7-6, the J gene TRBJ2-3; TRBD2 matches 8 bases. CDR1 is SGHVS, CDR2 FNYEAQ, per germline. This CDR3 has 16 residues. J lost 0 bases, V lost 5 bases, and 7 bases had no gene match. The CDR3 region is CASSPRAGASTDTQYF. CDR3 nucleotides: TGTGCCAGCAGCCCGCGAGCGGGGGCTAGCACAGATACGCAGTATTTT. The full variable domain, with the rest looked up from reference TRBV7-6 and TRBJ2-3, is GAGVSQSPRYKVTKRGQDVALRCDPISGHVSLYWYRQALGQGPEFLTYFNYEAQQDKSGLPNDRFSAERPEGSISTLTIQRTEQRDSAMYRCASSPRAGASTDTQYFGPGTRLTVL.

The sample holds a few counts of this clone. CDR3 loop: CASSEPGQRNQPQHF. CDR3 DNA: TGTGCCAGCAGTGAACCGGGACAGAGGAATCAGCCCCAGCATTTT. The V call is TRBV2, the J call TRBJ1-5, with TRBD1 matching over 7 bases. Germline-derived CDR1 and CDR2 are SNHLY and FYNNEI. The CDR3 spans 15 residues. J gave up 4 bases and V 2 bases, and 5 bases lay outside the gene matches.

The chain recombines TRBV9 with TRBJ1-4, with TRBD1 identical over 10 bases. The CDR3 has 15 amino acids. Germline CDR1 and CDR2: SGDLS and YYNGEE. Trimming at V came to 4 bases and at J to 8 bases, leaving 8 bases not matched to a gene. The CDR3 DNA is TGTGCCAGCAGCCCCACGACAGGGGGCGTAGAAAAACTGTTTTTT. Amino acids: CASSPTTGGVEKLFF.

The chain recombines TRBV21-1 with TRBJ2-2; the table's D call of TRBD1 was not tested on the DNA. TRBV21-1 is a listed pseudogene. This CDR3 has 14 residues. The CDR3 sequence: CASSPTGDTGELFF. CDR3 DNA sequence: TGTGCCAGCAGCCCGACAGGGGACACCGGGGAGCTGTTTTTT.

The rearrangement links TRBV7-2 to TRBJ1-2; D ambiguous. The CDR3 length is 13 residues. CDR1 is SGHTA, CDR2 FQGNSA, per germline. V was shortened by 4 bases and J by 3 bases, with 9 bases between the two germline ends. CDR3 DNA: TGTGCCAGCAGCTGGCGGAAGGACTATGGCTACACCTTC. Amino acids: CASSWRKDYGYTF. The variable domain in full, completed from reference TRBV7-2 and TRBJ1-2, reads GAGVSQSPSNKVTEKGKDVELRCDPISGHTALYWYRQSLGQGLEFLIYFQGNSAPDKSGLPSDRFSAERTGGSVSTLTIQRTQQEDSAVYLCASSWRKDYGYTFGSGTRLTVV.

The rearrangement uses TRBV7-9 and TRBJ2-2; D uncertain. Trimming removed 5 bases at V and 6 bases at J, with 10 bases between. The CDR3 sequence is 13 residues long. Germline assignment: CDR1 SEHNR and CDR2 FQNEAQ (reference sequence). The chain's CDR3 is CASSRGVSGELFF. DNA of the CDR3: TGTGCCAGCAGCCGCGGAGTGTCCGGGGAGCTGTTTTTT.

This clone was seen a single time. The CDR3 region has the DNA TGCGCCAGCAGCTCGCGACAGGGGCAGGACTATGGCTACACCTTC. As protein: CASSSRQGQDYGYTF. V and J are TRBV5-1 and TRBJ1-2, with 8 bases aligning to TRBD1. This CDR3 has 15 amino acids. Trimming removed 3 bases from V and 3 bases from J; junction bases left unmatched: 7. Germline CDR1 and CDR2: SGHRS and YFSETQ.

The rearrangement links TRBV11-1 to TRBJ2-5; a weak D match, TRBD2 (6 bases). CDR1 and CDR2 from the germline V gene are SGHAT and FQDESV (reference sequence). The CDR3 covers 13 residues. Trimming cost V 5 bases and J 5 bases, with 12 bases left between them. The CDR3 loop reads CASSLGTAETQYF. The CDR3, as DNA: TGTGCCAGCAGCCTCGGGACTGCCGAGACCCAGTACTTC.

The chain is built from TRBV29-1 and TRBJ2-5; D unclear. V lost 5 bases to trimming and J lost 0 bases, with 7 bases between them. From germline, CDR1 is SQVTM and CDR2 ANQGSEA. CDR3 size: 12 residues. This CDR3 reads CSVFSNQETQYF. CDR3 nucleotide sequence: TGCAGCGTTTTCAGTAACCAAGAGACCCAGTACTTC.

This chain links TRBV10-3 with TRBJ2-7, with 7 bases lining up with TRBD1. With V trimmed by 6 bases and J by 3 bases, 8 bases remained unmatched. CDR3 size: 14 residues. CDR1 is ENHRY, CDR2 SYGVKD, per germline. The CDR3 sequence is CAIRDTGVIYEQYF. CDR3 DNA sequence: TGTGCCATCAGAGATACAGGGGTTATCTACGAGCAGTACTTC.

The CDR3 reads CASSLRDRGYEQYF. The CDR3 DNA sequence: TGCGCCAGCAGCCTACGGGACAGGGGATACGAGCAGTACTTC. J is TRBJ2-7 and V is TRBV4-1; 10 bases agree with TRBD1. After removal of 4 bases from V and 4 bases from J, the junction contained 4 bases not matched to a gene. CDR3 size: 14 residues. Germline V gives CDR1 MGHRA, CDR2 YSYEKL.